The entry below describes one TCR beta chain. Original processing notes: The authors estimated nucleated cell counts from reference gene primer amplification. The protocol was immunoSEQ multiplex PCR, while the TCRdb copy is restricted to in-frame clones and leaves out a portion. The V and J calls and the clone size are those of that table, but D and trimming were determined from the DNA. The sample yields roughly 300,000 clones, 65% to 85% seen once. V lost 4 bases, J lost 5 bases, and 5 bases stayed unmatched. The CDR3 contains 13 residues. From germline, CDR1 is SQVTM and CDR2 ANQGSEA. The data were taken from a study of blood T cell repertoires in COVID-19.

The sequence was obtained from a woman aged 45-60 years with acute or convalescent COVID-19. The chain couples TRBV29-1 to TRBJ2-3; 8 nucleotides match TRBD2. The material sequenced was peripheral blood. CDR3 bases: TGCAGCGTTGTAGGCGGGGGGCAAGATACGCAGTATTTT. It specifies CSVVGGGQDTQYF.